Listed below are T cell receptor beta chains from one sample, sequenced in a study of neoadjuvant anti-PD-1 for oral cavity cancer. Method: immunoSEQ multiplex PCR; TCRdb's copy keeps in-frame clones and lacks some. The table has about 20,000 clones, 65% to 85% seen once; the top ten hold 2.5% to 3%. The sample was PBMCs, taken before nivolumab (anti-PD-1) treatment. Source of these receptors: a person between 40 and 85 years old with oral cavity squamous cell carcinoma. The CDR3 runs from the conserved cysteine through the conserved F or W. Fields, in order: clone size, D gene, V gene, CDR3 length, J gene, CDR3 DNA, CDR3 protein. D genes are given only for firm matches. Rows give clone size only sometimes, using once, few, many, or a class for an expanded clone.

clone_size: -; d_call: TRBD1; v_call: TRBV6-1; cdr3_length: 17; j_call: TRBJ1-3; cdr3_nt: TGTGCCAGCAGTGAACGAATCAGACAGGGGGCGCGAAACACCATATATTTT; cdr3_aa: CASSERIRQGARNTIYF
clone_size: -; d_call: -; v_call: TRBV20-1; cdr3_length: 10; j_call: TRBJ1-5; cdr3_nt: TGCAGCCATAGGGGGAAGCCCCAGCATTTT; cdr3_aa: CSHRGKPQHF
clone_size: -; d_call: -; v_call: TRBV6-5; cdr3_length: 15; j_call: TRBJ1-5; cdr3_nt: TGTGCCAGCAGTTTCTCCAAGTTGAGCAATCAGCCCCAGCATTTT; cdr3_aa: CASSFSKLSNQPQHF
clone_size: -; d_call: -; v_call: TRBV5-1; cdr3_length: 16; j_call: TRBJ2-2; cdr3_nt: TGCGCCAGCAGCTTGGTTTTCCGGCAGACGACCGGGGAGCTGTTTTTT; cdr3_aa: CASSLVFRQTTGELFF
clone_size: -; d_call: -; v_call: TRBV15; cdr3_length: 15; j_call: TRBJ2-1; cdr3_nt: TGTGCCACCAGCAGAGAAGCGTCCCCCTACAATGAGCAGTTCTTC; cdr3_aa: CATSREASPYNEQFF
clone_size: -; d_call: -; v_call: TRBV7-5; cdr3_length: 15; j_call: TRBJ2-6; cdr3_nt: TGTGCCAGAAGGGCGCATGAAAGTCGGGCCAACGTCCTGACTTTC; cdr3_aa: CARRAHESRANVLTF
clone_size: once; d_call: TRBD2; v_call: TRBV6-6; cdr3_length: 12; j_call: TRBJ2-7; cdr3_nt: TGTGCCAGCAGTAGCGGGAGCTACGAGCAGTACTTC; cdr3_aa: CASSSGSYEQYF
clone_size: -; d_call: TRBD1; v_call: TRBV29-1; cdr3_length: 14; j_call: TRBJ2-7; cdr3_nt: TGCAGCGTTATACCGGGACAGGGAGTCTACGAGCAGTACTTC; cdr3_aa: CSVIPGQGVYEQYF
clone_size: -; d_call: TRBD1; v_call: TRBV11-3; cdr3_length: 14; j_call: TRBJ1-1; cdr3_nt: TGTGCCAGCAGCTTATCAGGGGGGCTCAATGAAGCTTTCTTT; cdr3_aa: CASSLSGGLNEAFF
clone_size: -; d_call: -; v_call: TRBV5-1; cdr3_length: 14; j_call: TRBJ1-1; cdr3_nt: TGCGCCAGCAGCTCCGACGGGGGGCGCACTGAAGCTTTCTTT; cdr3_aa: CASSSDGGRTEAFF
clone_size: once; d_call: -; v_call: TRBV7-2; cdr3_length: 13; j_call: TRBJ1-1; cdr3_nt: TGTGCCAGCAGCTATCGAGGGGGCACTGAAGCTTTCTTT; cdr3_aa: CASSYRGGTEAFF